The source of this TCR beta chain is a study of blood T cell repertoires in COVID-19. About the study: From T cells, B-cell-depleted T cells, or PBMCs came the material, which was cDNA or gDNA.

The CDR3 length is 14 residues. The V gene end was trimmed by 2 bases and the J gene end by 2 bases; junction bases not matched to a gene: 1. Germline lookup yields CDR1 SEHNR and CDR2 FQNEAQ (reference sequence). In the study's own analysis: Cell counts per sample came from amplifying reference gene primers. Assay used: immunoSEQ multiplex PCR; TCRdb lists only in-frame clones, some missing. V and J calls and clone size are those listed in that table; D and trimming were worked out from the DNA. The sample lists around 300,000 clones; approximately 83% were seen once. This chain joins TRBV7-9 and TRBJ2-5; TRBD2 matches at 8 bases. This TCR was recovered from a woman aged 30 to 39 who had recovered from COVID-19. Material for sequencing was peripheral blood. DNA for the CDR3: TGTGCCAGCAGCTTAACTAGCGGACAAGAGACCCAGTACTTC. Translated: CASSLTSGQETQYF.